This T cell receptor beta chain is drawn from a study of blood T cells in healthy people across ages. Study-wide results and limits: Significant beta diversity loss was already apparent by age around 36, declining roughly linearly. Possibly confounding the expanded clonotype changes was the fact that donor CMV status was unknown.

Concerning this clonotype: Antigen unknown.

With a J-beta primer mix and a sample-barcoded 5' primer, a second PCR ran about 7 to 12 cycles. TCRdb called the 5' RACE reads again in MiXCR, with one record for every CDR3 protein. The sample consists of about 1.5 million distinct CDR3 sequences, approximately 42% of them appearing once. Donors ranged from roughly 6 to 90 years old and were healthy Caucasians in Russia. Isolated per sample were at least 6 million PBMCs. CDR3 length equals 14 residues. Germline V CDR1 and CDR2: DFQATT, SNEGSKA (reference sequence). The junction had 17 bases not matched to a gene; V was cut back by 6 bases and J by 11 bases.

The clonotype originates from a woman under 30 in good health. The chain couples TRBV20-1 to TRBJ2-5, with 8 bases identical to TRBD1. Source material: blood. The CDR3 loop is CSAPDRAITNEQYF. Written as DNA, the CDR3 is TGCAGTGCCCCGGACAGGGCAATAACCAATGAGCAGTACTTC.